The present entry profiles one TCR beta chain with its context. What it recognizes is unknown. The sample comes from a study of blood T cells in healthy people across ages. Findings and caveats of the study: Roughly linearly, TCR beta diversity per million T cells fell as age increased.

Drawing of peripheral blood yielded about 10 milliliters from each donor. A second PCR, run for about 7 to 11 cycles, used a sample-barcoded 5' primer plus a J-beta primer mix. TCRdb reprocessed the 5' RACE reads via MiXCR and lists one record per CDR3 protein. The data show about 1.6 million distinct CDR3 sequences, about 31% seen once. This TCR was recovered from a young woman in good health. The specimen sequenced was blood.

The CDR3 here is CACRHRGLVYGYTF. The CDR3 region has the DNA TGTGCCTGCCGCCACAGGGGGTTGGTCTATGGCTACACCTTC. This chain uses TRBV30 with TRBJ1-2, with 8 nucleotides matching TRBD1. The CDR3 is 14 amino acids. Germline V gene lookup returns CDR1 GTSNPN and CDR2 SVGIG (reference sequence). The V gene end was trimmed by 6 bases and the J gene end by 4 bases; junction bases not matched to a gene: 10.